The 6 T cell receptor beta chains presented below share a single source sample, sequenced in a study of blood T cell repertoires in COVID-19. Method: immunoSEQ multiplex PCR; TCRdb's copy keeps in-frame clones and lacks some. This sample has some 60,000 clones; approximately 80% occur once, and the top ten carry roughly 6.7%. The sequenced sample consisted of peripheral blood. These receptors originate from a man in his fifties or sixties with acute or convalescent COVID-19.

CDR3 sequence reads: CASSGGGGSNEKLFF. CDR3 nucleotide sequence: TGTGCCAGCAGTGGAGGGGGGGGCTCTAATGAAAAACTGTTTTTT. The J gene is TRBJ1-4, the V gene TRBV28, with D perhaps matching TRBD1 (6 bases). Germline V gene sequence: CDR1 MDHEN, CDR2 SYDVKM. Trimming took 5 bases from V and 3 from J, leaving 13 bases between them. The length of the CDR3 is 15 residues.

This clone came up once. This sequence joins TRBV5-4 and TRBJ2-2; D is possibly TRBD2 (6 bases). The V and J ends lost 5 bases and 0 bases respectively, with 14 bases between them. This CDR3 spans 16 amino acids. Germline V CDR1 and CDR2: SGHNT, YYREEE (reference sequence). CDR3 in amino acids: CASSPPGLTNTGELFF. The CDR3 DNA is TGTGCCAGCAGTCCACCGGGACTGACGAACACCGGGGAGCTGTTTTTT. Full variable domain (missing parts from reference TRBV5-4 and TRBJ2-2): ETGVTQSPTHLIKTRGQQVTLRCSSQSGHNTVSWYQQALGQGPQFIFQYYREEENGRGNFPPRFSGLQFPNYSSELNVNALELDDSALYLCASSPPGLTNTGELFFGEGSRLTVL.

The CDR3 coding sequence is TGTGCCAGCAGCCCTCGGGCGGGGGAGAGATCACCCCTCCACTTT. Its protein is CASSPRAGERSPLHF. The chain employs TRBV7-9 and TRBJ1-6, with D perhaps matching TRBD1 (5 bases). The CDR3 contains 15 residues. The V end was cut by 5 bases, the J end by 10 bases, with 18 bases between. Per germline, CDR1 SEHNR and CDR2 FQNEAQ (reference sequence). Variable domain in full (rest from reference TRBV7-9 and TRBJ1-6): DTGVSQNPRHKITKRGQNVTFRCDPISEHNRLYWYRQTLGQGPEFLTYFQNEAQLEKSRLLSDRFSAERPKGSFSTLEIQRTEQGDSAMYLCASSPRAGERSPLHFGNGTRLTVT.

The CDR3 DNA follows: TGTGCCAGCAGCTTGATAAGGCGGGCCACAGATACGCAGTATTTT. Translation gives CASSLIRRATDTQYF. The rearrangement joins TRBV5-8 to TRBJ2-3; D possibly corresponds to TRBD2 (5 bases). CDR3 size: 15 residues. Germline V CDR1 and CDR2: SGHTS, YDEGEE. V lost 1 base and J lost 2, with 11 bases in between.

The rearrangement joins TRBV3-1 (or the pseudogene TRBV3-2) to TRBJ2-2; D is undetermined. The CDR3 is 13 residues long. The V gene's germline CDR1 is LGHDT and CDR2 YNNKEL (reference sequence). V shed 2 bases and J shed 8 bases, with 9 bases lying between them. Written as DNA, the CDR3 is TGTGCCAGCAGCCAATTGTCGTTGGGGGAGCTGTTTTTT. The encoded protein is CASSQLSLGELFF.

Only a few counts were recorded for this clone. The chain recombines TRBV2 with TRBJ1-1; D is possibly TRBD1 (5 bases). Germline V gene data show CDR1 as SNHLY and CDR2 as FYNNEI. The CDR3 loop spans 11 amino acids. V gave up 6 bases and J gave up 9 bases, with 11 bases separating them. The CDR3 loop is CASSYRFQAFF. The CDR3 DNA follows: TGTGCCAGCAGCTACAGGTTTCAAGCTTTCTTT.